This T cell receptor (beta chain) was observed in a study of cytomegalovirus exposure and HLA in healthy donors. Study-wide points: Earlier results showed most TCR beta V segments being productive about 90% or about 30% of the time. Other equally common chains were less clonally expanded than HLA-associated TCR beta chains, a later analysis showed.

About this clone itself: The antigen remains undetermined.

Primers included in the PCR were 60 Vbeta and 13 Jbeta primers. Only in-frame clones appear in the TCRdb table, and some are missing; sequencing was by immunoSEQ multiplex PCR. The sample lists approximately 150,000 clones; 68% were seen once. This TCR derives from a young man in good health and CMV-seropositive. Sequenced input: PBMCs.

In DNA, the CDR3 is TGTGCCAGCTCACCATGGGGCGGGGGTCCGAACACCGGGGAGCTGTTTTTT. Translating gives CASSPWGGGPNTGELFF. V gene TRBV18 combines with J gene TRBJ2-2; 7 bases line up with TRBD2. V lost 2 bases to trimming and J lost 0 bases; unmatched junction nucleotides: 6. The CDR3 spans 17 residues. CDR1 is KGHSH and CDR2 is LQKENI in the germline V gene.